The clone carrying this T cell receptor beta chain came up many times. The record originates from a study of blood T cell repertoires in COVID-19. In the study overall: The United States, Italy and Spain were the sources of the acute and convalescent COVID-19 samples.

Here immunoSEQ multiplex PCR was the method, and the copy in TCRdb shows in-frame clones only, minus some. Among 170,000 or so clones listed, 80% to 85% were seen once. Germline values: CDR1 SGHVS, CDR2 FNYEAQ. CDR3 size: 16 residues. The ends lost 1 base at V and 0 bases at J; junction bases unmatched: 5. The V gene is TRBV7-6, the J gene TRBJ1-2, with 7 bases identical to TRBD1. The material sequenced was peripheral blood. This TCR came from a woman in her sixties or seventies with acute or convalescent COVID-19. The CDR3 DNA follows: TGTGCCAGCAGCTTAGACCCGGGGACAGCTAACTATGGCTACACCTTC. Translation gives CASSLDPGTANYGYTF.